The 10 T cell receptor beta chains below come from one sample, sequenced in a study of CD8 T cells in ankylosing spondylitis. TCRdb passed the 5' RACE reads through MiXCR, listing each CDR3 protein once. The table has about 360,000 distinct CDR3 sequences, approximately 22% seen once; the top ten hold 10% to 15%. The source material was blood, either unsorted or a sorted T cell fraction (not recorded which). These receptors were collected from a male donor with ankylosing spondylitis or in good health (not recorded which).

The J gene is TRBJ1-5, the V gene TRBV30; no clear D. The germline gives CDR1 GTSNPN, CDR2 SVGIG (reference sequence). The CDR3 has 14 amino acids. V was cut by 2 bases and J by 6 bases, with 14 bases left in between. This CDR3 reads CAWSLGSSGQPQHF. CDR3 DNA: TGTGCCTGGAGTCTAGGGTCCTCAGGTCAGCCCCAGCATTTT. The complete variable domain, with remaining parts taken from reference TRBV30 and TRBJ1-5, reads SQTIHQWPATLVQPVGSPLSLECTVEGTSNPNLYWYRQAAGRGLQLLFYSVGIGQISSEVPQNLSASRPQDRQFILSSKKLLLSDSGFYLCAWSLGSSGQPQHFGDGTRLSIL.

This clonotype was counted between two and nine times. The chain couples TRBV12-3 or TRBV12-4 to TRBJ2-3; possible D gene TRBD2, 6 bases. The CDR3 spans 15 residues. Trimming left V 6 bases short and J 2 bases short, with 15 bases between. CDR3 residues: CASSSSGDSTDTQYF. The CDR3 bases are TGTGCCAGCAGCTCGTCGGGGGACTCCACAGATACGCAGTATTTT.

This chain joins TRBV29-1 and TRBJ2-6; perhaps TRBD1 as D (6 bases). CDR1 SQVTM and CDR2 ANQGSEA come from the germline V gene. Trimming pared 7 bases from V and 2 bases from J, leaving 9 bases between. The CDR3 runs 13 residues. The CDR3 region has the DNA TGCAGCGCACAGGGAACTGGGGCCAACGTCCTGACTTTC. Its protein product is CSAQGTGANVLTF.

The genes are TRBV24-1 and TRBJ2-3, with TRBD1 matching over 8 bases. Germline V lookup: CDR1 KGHDR, CDR2 SFDVKD. CDR3 length: 17 amino acids. J lost 4 bases, V lost 0 bases, and 8 bases had no gene match. The CDR3 reads CATSDLPLGQVADTQYF. In nucleotides, the CDR3 is TGTGCCACCAGTGATTTGCCGTTGGGACAGGTTGCAGATACGCAGTATTTT.

The chain carries TRBV3-1 and TRBJ1-2; D not certain. Per germline, CDR1 LGHDT and CDR2 YNNKEL (reference sequence). Trimming shortened V by 4 bases and J by 8 bases, and 17 bases separated the two germline ends. This CDR3 spans 14 amino acids. CDR3 residues: CASSRRTEGWGYTF. The CDR3 DNA reads TGTGCCAGCAGCCGACGCACCGAGGGCTGGGGCTACACCTTC.

The chain recombines TRBV2 with TRBJ2-3, with D possibly being TRBD1 (5 bases). Trimming removed 1 base from V and 0 bases from J, with 5 bases in between. Germline V CDR1 and CDR2: SNHLY, FYNNEI. The CDR3 has 14 residues. The CDR3 here is CASSEGQSTDTQYF. CDR3 coding DNA: TGTGCCAGCAGTGAAGGACAGAGCACAGATACGCAGTATTTT.

The table lists this clonotype with a few counts. The gene calls are TRBV2 and TRBJ2-1; D perhaps matches TRBD1 (6 bases). Trimming cost V 6 bases and J 0 bases, with 12 bases left between them. The CDR3 totals 15 residues. Germline V gives CDR1 SNHLY, CDR2 FYNNEI. The CDR3 here is CASSSAGDSYNEQFF. The CDR3 region has the DNA TGTGCCAGCAGCTCCGCAGGGGACTCCTACAATGAGCAGTTCTTC.

The rearrangement uses TRBV7-6 and TRBJ1-6; D gene unclear. Germline CDR1 reads SGHVS; CDR2 reads FNYEAQ. Between the trimmed V and J ends, which lost 1 base and 6 bases, there was a span of 10 bases. The CDR3 covers 15 residues. CDR3 sequence reads: CASSLDPPGNSPLHF. The CDR3 nucleotides read TGTGCCAGCAGCTTAGACCCCCCGGGTAATTCACCCCTCCACTTT.

The V gene is TRBV20-1, the J gene TRBJ2-7, with 7 bases fitting TRBD2. With 2 bases clipped from V and 4 bases from J, the junction kept 5 bases outside the gene matches. There are 13 residues in the CDR3. CDR1 is DFQATT, CDR2 SNEGSKA, per germline (reference sequence). The CDR3 loop is CSARPSGEYEQYF. The DNA of the CDR3 is TGCAGTGCTAGACCCAGCGGGGAGTACGAGCAGTACTTC.

This clonotype has only a few counts. Germline is not matched at one junction end, which may reflect a read error. The chain uses TRBV5-1 and TRBJ1-1; 7 positions match TRBD1. This CDR3 comprises 13 residues. The germline V gene has CDR1 SGHRS and CDR2 YFSETQ. CDR3 amino acids: CASSFGTALERAF. CDR3 in DNA: TGCGCCAGCAGCTTCGGGACAGCCCTCGAGAGAGCTTTT.